Reported below is one TCR beta chain. This clonotype was seen a single time. What this receptor recognizes is not known. Within one base of it there is no much larger clone, and no base qualities were kept. A single read is weak support. Sequencing was carried out with an Illumina NovaSeq 6000. TCRalpha and TCRbeta cDNA libraries were built by 5'RACE with constant-segment primers, adding sample barcodes and unique molecular identifiers. RNA was extracted from every sample with Trizol reagent. Amplification of the libraries took two PCR steps, and the second step added a second sample barcode plus Illumina TruSeq adapters. Sequencing of the libraries was done on an Illumina NovaSeq, producing 2 x 150 bp paired-end reads. Per the authors' processing: The reads were demultiplexed and collapsed into UMI-guided consensus sequences using migec v1.2.7. Using mixcr v2.1.11, the UMI consensuses were aligned to TRA and TRB V and J templates and assembled into clonotypes. A clonotype was counted as expanded or contracted only when both edgeR and NoisET called the clonotype significant, with the noise models trained on biological replicates. For edgeR calls, the cutoffs were a false discovery rate-adjusted p below 0.01 and a log2 fold-change threshold of 1. As an exploratory analysis of dynamics, max-normalized trajectories of the 1000 most abundant clonotypes were examined with PCA combined with hierarchical clustering. Separately sequenced CD4+ and CD8+ repertoires were used to assign a CD4 or CD8 phenotype to each responding clone. TCRdb reran the public reads through fastp at Q25 and MiXCR, keeping productive beta chains. Identical CDR3 proteins give one entry, which carries the most common genes and DNA. V and J calls and clone size were set by TCRdb, not the authors. The sample profile shows hundreds of thousands of distinct CDR3 sequences; about a fifth of them were found once. Approximately 12% of the sample is taken by the ten largest.

From a lookup of the germline V gene (reference sequence), CDR1 and CDR2 are SGHNT and YYREEE. The CDR3 runs 14 amino acids, cysteine and phenylalanine included. Kept here is only the CDR3 DNA, which spans 42 bases and is read in frame from base 1. Germline trimming: 1 base from V, 7 bases from J; junction bases outside gene matches: 7. This sample is drawn from a study of T-cell memory formation after mild COVID-19 (dated by TCRdb to about 2021). In the study overall: TCR sequence clusters from the two donors were largely donor specific. In a couple of donors, T-cell clones that expanded and contracted after mild COVID-19 were followed by sequencing TCRalpha and TCRbeta repertoires longitudinally. Two young, previously healthy adult volunteers made up the cohort, one male and one female.

Ficoll-Paque density gradient centrifugation was used to isolate PBMCs. The paper as a whole reports these results and caveats: Contracting CD4+ clones turned up mainly in the CM and EM memory subsets, whereas EMRA was where CD8+ clones were enriched. SARS-CoV-2 specificity of the second-wave clones peaking on day 37 was not confirmed. Some responding clones were detected in pre-infection memory, which suggested that pre-existing cross-reactive memory T cells had joined the SARS-CoV-2 response. Clones contracting from day 15 to 85 had balanced CD4/CD8 phenotypes, while a second wave expanding from day 15 to 37 was biased towards CD4+. The study included only a couple of mild cases, and larger cohorts that include severe cases with pre-infection samples were judged to be necessary.

The receptor comes from an adult woman who had mild COVID-19 (a few samples of this study predate the infection). The sample titles of this study are shuffled in the database, so cell type and time point are left out; the donor was told from shared clones. The sample consisted of PBMCs or a T cell subset sorted from them (not recorded which). This chain joins TRBV5-4 to TRBJ1-1, with 7 bases matching TRBD1. The DNA reads as follows: TGTGCCAGCAGCTTGACGAGCCAGGGGGGTGAAGCTTTCTTT. It encodes CASSLTSQGGEAFF.